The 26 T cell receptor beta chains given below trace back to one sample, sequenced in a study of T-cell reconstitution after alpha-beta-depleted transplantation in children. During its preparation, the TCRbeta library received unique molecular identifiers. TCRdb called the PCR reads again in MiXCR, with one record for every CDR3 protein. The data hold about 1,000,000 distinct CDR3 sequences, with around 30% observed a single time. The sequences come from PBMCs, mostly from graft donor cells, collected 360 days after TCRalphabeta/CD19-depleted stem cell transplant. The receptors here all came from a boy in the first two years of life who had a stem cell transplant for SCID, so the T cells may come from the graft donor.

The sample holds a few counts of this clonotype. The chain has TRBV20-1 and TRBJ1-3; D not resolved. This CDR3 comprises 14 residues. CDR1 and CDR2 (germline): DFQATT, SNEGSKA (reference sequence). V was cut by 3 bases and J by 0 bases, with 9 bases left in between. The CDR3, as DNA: TGCAGTGCTAGGTCCATTCTCTCTGGAAACACCATATATTTT. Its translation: CSARSILSGNTIYF.

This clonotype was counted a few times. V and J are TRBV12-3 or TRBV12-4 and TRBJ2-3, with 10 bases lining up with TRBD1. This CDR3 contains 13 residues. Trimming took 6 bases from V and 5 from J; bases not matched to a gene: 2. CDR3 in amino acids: CASRGQGIDTQYF. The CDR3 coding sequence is TGTGCCAGCAGGGGACAGGGGATAGATACGCAGTATTTT.

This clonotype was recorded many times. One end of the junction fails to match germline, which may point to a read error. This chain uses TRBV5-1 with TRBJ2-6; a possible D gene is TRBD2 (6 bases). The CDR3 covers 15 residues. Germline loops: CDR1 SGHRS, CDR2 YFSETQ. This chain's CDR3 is CASSLEGTGANVLTF. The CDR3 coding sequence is TGTGCCAGCAGCTTGGAGGGTACTGGGGCCAACGTCCTGACTTTC.

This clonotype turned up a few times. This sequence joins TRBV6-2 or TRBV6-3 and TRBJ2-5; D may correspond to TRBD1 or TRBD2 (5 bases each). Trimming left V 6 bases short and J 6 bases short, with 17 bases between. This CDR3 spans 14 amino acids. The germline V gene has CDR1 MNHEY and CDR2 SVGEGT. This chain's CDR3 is CASRWDGCRKTQYF. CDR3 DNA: TGTGCCAGCAGATGGGACGGGTGTAGGAAGACCCAGTACTTC.

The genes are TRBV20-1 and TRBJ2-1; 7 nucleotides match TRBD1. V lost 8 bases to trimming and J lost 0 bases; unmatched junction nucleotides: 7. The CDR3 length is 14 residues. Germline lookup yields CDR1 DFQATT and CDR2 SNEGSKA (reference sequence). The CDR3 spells CSLTGPSSYNEQFF. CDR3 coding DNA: TGCAGTTTGACAGGGCCGAGCTCCTACAATGAGCAGTTCTTC.

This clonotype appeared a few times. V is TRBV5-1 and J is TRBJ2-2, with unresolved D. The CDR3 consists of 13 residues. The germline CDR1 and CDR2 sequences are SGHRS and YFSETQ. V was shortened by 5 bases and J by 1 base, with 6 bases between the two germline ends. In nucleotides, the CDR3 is TGCGCCAGCAGGAAGGTGAACACCGGGGAGCTGTTTTTT. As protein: CASRKVNTGELFF.

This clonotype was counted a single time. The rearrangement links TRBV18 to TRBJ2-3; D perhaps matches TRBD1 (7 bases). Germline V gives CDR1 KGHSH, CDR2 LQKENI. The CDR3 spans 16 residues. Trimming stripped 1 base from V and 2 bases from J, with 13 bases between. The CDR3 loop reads CASSPRGTDPTDTQYF. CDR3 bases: TGTGCCAGCTCACCACGCGGGACAGACCCCACAGATACGCAGTATTTT.

CDR3 region: CATSELTGGEQFF. The CDR3 DNA reads as TGTGCCACCAGTGAGTTGACAGGGGGTGAGCAGTTCTTC. The V and J genes are TRBV24-1 and TRBJ2-1; 9 bases are a match to TRBD1. The CDR3 sequence is 13 residues long. V dropped 4 bases and J dropped 9; count of bases not matched to a gene: 3. Germline V gives CDR1 KGHDR, CDR2 SFDVKD.

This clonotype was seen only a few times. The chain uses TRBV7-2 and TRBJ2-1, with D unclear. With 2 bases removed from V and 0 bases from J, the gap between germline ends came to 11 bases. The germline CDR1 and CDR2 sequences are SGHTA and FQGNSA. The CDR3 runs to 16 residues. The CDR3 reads CASSLYVQSSYNEQFF. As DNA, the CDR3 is TGTGCCAGCAGCTTATATGTGCAGAGCTCCTACAATGAGCAGTTCTTC.

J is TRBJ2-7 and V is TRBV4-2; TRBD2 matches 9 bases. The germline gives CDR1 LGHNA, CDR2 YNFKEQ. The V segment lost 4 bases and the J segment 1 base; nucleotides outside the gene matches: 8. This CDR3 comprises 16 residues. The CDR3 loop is CASSRMAAGGSYEQYF. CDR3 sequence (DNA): TGTGCCAGCAGCCGAATGGCAGCGGGGGGATCCTACGAGCAGTACTTC.

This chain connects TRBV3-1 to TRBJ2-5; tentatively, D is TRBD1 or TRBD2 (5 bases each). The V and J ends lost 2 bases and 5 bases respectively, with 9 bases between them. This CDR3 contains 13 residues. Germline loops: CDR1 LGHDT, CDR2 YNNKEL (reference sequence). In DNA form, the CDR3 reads TGTGCCAGCAGCCAATCAGGGAGCGAGACCCAGTACTTC. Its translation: CASSQSGSETQYF.

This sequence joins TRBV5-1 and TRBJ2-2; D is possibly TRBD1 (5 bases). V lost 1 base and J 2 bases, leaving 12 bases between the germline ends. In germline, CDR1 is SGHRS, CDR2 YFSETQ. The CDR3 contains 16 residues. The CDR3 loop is CASSLSMRTNTGELFF. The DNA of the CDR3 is TGCGCCAGCAGCTTGTCTATGCGGACAAACACCGGGGAGCTGTTTTTT.

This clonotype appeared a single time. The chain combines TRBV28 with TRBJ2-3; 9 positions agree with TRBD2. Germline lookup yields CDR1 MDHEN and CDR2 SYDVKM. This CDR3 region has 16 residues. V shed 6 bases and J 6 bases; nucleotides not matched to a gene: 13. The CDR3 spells CASSPPIGAGGDTQYF. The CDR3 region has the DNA TGTGCCAGCAGCCCTCCCATTGGAGCGGGGGGTGATACGCAGTATTTT.

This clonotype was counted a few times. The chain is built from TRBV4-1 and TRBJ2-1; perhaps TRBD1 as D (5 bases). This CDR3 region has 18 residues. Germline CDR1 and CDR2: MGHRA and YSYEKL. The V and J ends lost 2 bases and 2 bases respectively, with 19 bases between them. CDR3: CASSQQGPPLVPYNEQFF. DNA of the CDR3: TGCGCCAGCAGCCAACAGGGCCCACCCCTAGTTCCCTACAATGAGCAGTTCTTC.

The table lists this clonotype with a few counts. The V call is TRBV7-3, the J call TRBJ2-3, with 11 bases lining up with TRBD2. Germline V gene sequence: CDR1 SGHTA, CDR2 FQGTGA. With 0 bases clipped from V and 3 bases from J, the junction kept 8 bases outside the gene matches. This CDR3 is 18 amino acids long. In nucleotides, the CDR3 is TGTGCCAGCAGCTTAACTGCTCTAGCGGGGGGTCCTACAGATACGCAGTATTTT. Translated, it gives CASSLTALAGGPTDTQYF.

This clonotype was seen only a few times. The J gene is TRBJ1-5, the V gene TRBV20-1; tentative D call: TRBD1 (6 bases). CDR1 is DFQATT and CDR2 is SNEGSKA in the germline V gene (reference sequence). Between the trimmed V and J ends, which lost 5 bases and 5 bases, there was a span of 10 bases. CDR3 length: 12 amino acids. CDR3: CSAGRGDQPQHF. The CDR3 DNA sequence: TGCAGTGCTGGAAGGGGGGATCAGCCCCAGCATTTT.

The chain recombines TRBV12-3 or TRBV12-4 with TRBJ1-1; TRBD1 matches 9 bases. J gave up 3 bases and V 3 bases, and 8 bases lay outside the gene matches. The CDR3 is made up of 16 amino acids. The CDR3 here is CASSFSRQGVDTEAFF. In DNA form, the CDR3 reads TGTGCCAGCAGTTTTAGCAGACAGGGGGTAGACACTGAAGCTTTCTTT.

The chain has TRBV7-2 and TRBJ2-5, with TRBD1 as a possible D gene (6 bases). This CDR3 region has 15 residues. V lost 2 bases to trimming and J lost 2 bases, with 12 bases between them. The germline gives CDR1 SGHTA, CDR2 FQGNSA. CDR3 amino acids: CASSLSRGQQETQYF. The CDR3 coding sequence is TGTGCCAGCAGCTTATCCCGGGGACAACAAGAGACCCAGTACTTC.

This CDR3 reads CASSVVGQLNTEAFF. DNA of the CDR3: TGTGCCAGCAGCGTAGTCGGACAGCTTAACACTGAAGCTTTCTTT. The chain is built from TRBV9 and TRBJ1-1; TRBD1 might be the D (6 bases). Germline V CDR1 and CDR2: SGDLS, YYNGEE. Deletions cut 0 bases from V and 2 bases from J, with 11 bases between. The CDR3 consists of 15 residues.

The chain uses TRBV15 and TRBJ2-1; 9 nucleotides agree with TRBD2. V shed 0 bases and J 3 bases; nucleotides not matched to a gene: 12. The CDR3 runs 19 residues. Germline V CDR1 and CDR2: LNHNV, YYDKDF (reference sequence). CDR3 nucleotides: TGTGCCACCAGCAGAGATGGCGGAAATAGCGGGGGCCACTACAATGAGCAGTTCTTC. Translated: CATSRDGGNSGGHYNEQFF.

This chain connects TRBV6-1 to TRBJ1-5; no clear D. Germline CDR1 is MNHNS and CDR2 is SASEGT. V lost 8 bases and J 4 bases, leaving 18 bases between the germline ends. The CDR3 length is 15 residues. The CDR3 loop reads CASSLSTGKNQPQHF. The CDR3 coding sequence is TGTGCCAGCTCCCTGTCGACGGGGAAAAATCAGCCCCAGCATTTT.

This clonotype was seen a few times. The CDR3 is CSARGSLAGGALKAYEQYF. The CDR3 nucleotides read TGCAGTGCTAGAGGGTCCTTAGCGGGGGGCGCCCTTAAAGCCTACGAGCAGTACTTC. This chain uses TRBV20-1 with TRBJ2-7, with TRBD2 identical over 10 bases. V was pared by 1 base and J by 2 bases, with 17 bases of the junction left unmatched. This CDR3 contains 19 residues. Germline values: CDR1 DFQATT, CDR2 SNEGSKA (reference sequence).

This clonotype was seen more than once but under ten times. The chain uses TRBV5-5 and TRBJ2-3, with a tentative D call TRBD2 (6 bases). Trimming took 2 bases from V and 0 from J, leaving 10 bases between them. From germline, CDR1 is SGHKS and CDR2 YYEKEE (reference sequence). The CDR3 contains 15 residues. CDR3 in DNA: TGTGCCAGCAGCTTTCCGCGGGGAAGCACAGATACGCAGTATTTT. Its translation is CASSFPRGSTDTQYF.

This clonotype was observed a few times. CDR3 protein: CASSPITGQVSNEQFF. DNA for the CDR3: TGTGCCAGCAGCCCGATCACGGGACAGGTGAGCAATGAGCAGTTCTTC. This chain uses TRBV5-6 with TRBJ2-1, with 8 bases aligning to TRBD1. Germline values: CDR1 SGHDT, CDR2 YYEEEE. Trimming removed 4 bases from V and 6 bases from J; junction bases left unmatched: 12. The CDR3 contains 16 residues.

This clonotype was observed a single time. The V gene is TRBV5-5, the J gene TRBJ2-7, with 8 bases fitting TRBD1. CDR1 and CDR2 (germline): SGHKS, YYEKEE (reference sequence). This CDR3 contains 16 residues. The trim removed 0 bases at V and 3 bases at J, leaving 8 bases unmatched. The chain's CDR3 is CASSLGPIGQGYEQYF. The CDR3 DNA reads TGTGCCAGCAGCTTGGGGCCCATAGGACAGGGCTACGAGCAGTACTTC. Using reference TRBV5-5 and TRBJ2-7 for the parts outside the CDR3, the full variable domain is DAGVTQSPTHLIKTRGQQVTLRCSPISGHKSVSWYQQVLGQGPQFIFQYYEKEERGRGNFPDRFSARQFPNYSSELNVNALLLGDSALYLCASSLGPIGQGYEQYFGPGTRLTVT.

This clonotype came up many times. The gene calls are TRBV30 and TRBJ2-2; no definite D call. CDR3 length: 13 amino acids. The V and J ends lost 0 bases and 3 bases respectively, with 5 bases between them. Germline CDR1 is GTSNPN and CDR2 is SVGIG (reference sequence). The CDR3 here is CAWSVFDTGELFF. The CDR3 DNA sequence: TGTGCCTGGAGTGTTTTTGACACCGGGGAGCTGTTTTTT.